The 19 T cell receptor beta chains given below trace back to one sample, sequenced in a study of PD-1 blockade in classical Hodgkin lymphoma. The patients all showed relapse after autologous stem cell transplantation, while their brentuximab vedotin exposure varied. The table came from immunoSEQ multiplex PCR; TCRdb's copy has only in-frame clones and leaves some out. The sample comprises tens of thousands of clones, 85% to 95% of which are singletons, and roughly 8% rests with the top ten. The sample here was peripheral blood mononuclear cells (PBMCs), taken at baseline. These receptors all stem from a human donor with classical Hodgkin lymphoma.

This clone was counted once. V usage is TRBV7-8 and J usage is TRBJ2-3, with D perhaps given as TRBD1 or TRBD2 (5 bases each). Germline V CDR1 and CDR2: SGHVS, FQNEAQ. Trimming stripped 4 bases from V and 0 bases from J, with 14 bases between. The CDR3 is made up of 16 amino acids. CDR3 amino acids: CASSWTGPLSTDTQYF. CDR3 DNA: TGTGCCAGCAGCTGGACGGGACCCCTGAGCACAGATACGCAGTATTTT.

The V call is TRBV9, the J call TRBJ2-2; D gene unclear. V lost 2 bases to trimming and J lost 6 bases, with 14 bases between them. There are 15 residues in the CDR3. CDR1 SGDLS and CDR2 YYNGEE come from the germline V gene. CDR3 DNA sequence: TGTGCCAGCAGCGTGGATGGGTCCGCCGCCGGGGAGCTGTTTTTT. This codes for CASSVDGSAAGELFF.

The chain combines TRBV4-3 with TRBJ2-1, with 8 bases aligning to TRBD2. The V segment lost 0 bases and the J segment 8 bases; nucleotides outside the gene matches: 6. Germline CDR1 is LGHNA and CDR2 is YSLEER. CDR3 length: 15 residues. The CDR3 sequence: CASSQDSGIGDEQFF. In DNA form, the CDR3 reads TGCGCCAGCAGCCAAGATAGCGGGATCGGGGATGAGCAGTTCTTC.

This clone was found once. This chain links TRBV5-4 with TRBJ2-6, with TRBD1 identical over 8 bases. Germline-derived CDR1 and CDR2 are SGHNT and YYREEE (reference sequence). The J segment lost 0 bases and the V segment lost 1 base, leaving 9 bases of the junction unmatched. CDR3 length: 19 amino acids. The CDR3 loop is CASSLFRTGSGSGANVLTF. The CDR3 DNA sequence: TGTGCCAGCAGCTTGTTTAGGACAGGGTCGGGCTCTGGGGCCAACGTCCTGACTTTC.

The chain combines TRBV6-5 with TRBJ2-7; weak D call: TRBD1 (5 bases). V was clipped by 6 bases and J by 0 bases, with 9 bases between them. The CDR3 is 13 residues long. In germline, CDR1 is MNHEY, CDR2 SVGAGI. Here the CDR3 DNA reads TGTGCCAGCAGGACAGAGAACTCCTACGAGCAGTACTTC. Protein sequence: CASRTENSYEQYF.

V and J are TRBV7-3 and TRBJ1-2; D call uncertain. The CDR3 contains 17 residues. V lost 3 bases and J lost 6, with 23 bases in between. Germline V gives CDR1 SGHTA, CDR2 FQGTGA. The DNA for the CDR3 is TGTGCCAGCAGCTTTAGCGACTATGCGGCGCCCCTCAATGGCTACACCTTC. It specifies CASSFSDYAAPLNGYTF. The whole variable domain, filled in from reference TRBV7-3 and TRBJ1-2, reads GAGVSQTPSNKVTEKGKYVELRCDPISGHTALYWYRQSLGQGPEFLIYFQGTGAADDSGLPNDRFFAVRPEGSVSTLKIQRTERGDSAVYLCASSFSDYAAPLNGYTFGSGTRLTVV.

In DNA, the CDR3 is TGTGCCAGCAGTGCCAACAGGGGGTCCACTGAAGCTTTCTTT. This codes for CASSANRGSTEAFF. The chain links TRBV6-1 to TRBJ1-1; 8 bases line up with TRBD1. In germline, CDR1 is MNHNS, CDR2 SASEGT. The CDR3 has 14 residues. With V trimmed by 4 bases and J by 4 bases, 5 bases remained unmatched.

About this clone itself: The conserved closing phenylalanine or tryptophan is absent in this CDR3, likely reflecting a read error. The chain employs TRBV5-6 and TRBJ1-1; possible D gene TRBD1, 6 bases. Per germline, CDR1 SGHDT and CDR2 YYEEEE. The CDR3 totals 15 residues. The ends were cut back, 6 bases at V and 0 bases at J, with 15 bases in the middle. The DNA of the CDR3 is TGTGCCAGCACCCCGGGGGGCCGGATGAACACTGAAGCTTTCCTT. The encoded protein is CASTPGGRMNTEAFL.

This clone was counted only a few times. The rearrangement links TRBV2 to TRBJ1-5, with unresolved D. The germline V gene encodes CDR1 SNHLY and CDR2 FYNNEI. The CDR3 extends over 13 amino acids. Trimming left V 5 bases short and J 7 bases short, with 12 bases between. The CDR3 DNA follows: TGTGCCAGCAGTAGAGATAACTTCCAGCCCCAGCATTTT. Translating gives CASSRDNFQPQHF.

The chain uses TRBV29-1 and TRBJ1-2; a possible D gene is TRBD1 (6 bases). CDR1 is SQVTM, CDR2 ANQGSEA, per germline. The CDR3 loop spans 13 amino acids. Trimming removed 5 bases at V and 0 bases at J, with 10 bases between. CDR3 amino acids: CSVQGPANYGYTF. The CDR3 nucleotides are TGCAGCGTTCAGGGGCCAGCTAACTATGGCTACACCTTC.

The V call is TRBV27, the J call TRBJ2-1; D is unclear. This CDR3 region has 15 residues. CDR1 and CDR2 (germline): MNHEY, SMNVEV (reference sequence). Between the trimmed V and J ends, which lost 2 bases and 8 bases, there was a span of 16 bases. CDR3 DNA sequence: TGTGCCAGCAGTTTAAAGGTAGGGATCCGAGATGAGCAGTTCTTC. Its protein product is CASSLKVGIRDEQFF.

This CDR3 reads CASSQESGLAVYNEQFF. In DNA, the CDR3 is TGCGCCAGCAGCCAAGAATCTGGACTAGCGGTCTACAATGAGCAGTTCTTC. The chain combines TRBV4-3 with TRBJ2-1; TRBD2 matches at 10 bases. The CDR3 is made up of 17 amino acids. CDR1 LGHNA and CDR2 YSLEER come from the germline V gene. With V trimmed by 0 bases and J by 3 bases, 5 bases remained unmatched.

V is TRBV6-5 and J is TRBJ2-5, with D unclear. CDR3 size: 16 residues. Germline CDR1 MNHEY, CDR2 SVGAGI. The V and J ends lost 2 bases and 2 bases respectively, with 15 bases between them. The DNA of the CDR3 is TGTGCCAGCAGTTACATGGCGGTTGATGAACAAGAGACCCAGTACTTC. It is translated as CASSYMAVDEQETQYF.

CDR3 nucleotides: TGTGCCAGCAGCTTGGGGCGGGTGGGCGATGGCTACACCTTC. Encoded protein: CASSLGRVGDGYTF. The chain employs TRBV5-4 and TRBJ1-2; D gene ambiguous. The CDR3 sequence is 14 residues long. Germline loops: CDR1 SGHNT, CDR2 YYREEE (reference sequence). With 0 bases removed from V and 6 bases from J, the gap between germline ends came to 12 bases.

The chain employs TRBV4-2 and TRBJ2-2; 10 nucleotides line up with TRBD2. The CDR3 sequence is 18 residues long. CDR1 is LGHNA, CDR2 YNFKEQ, per germline. V lost 0 bases to trimming and J lost 5 bases; unmatched junction nucleotides: 9. For the CDR3, the DNA is TGTGCCAGCAGCCAAGACTCTAGCGGGGGAAGACGGACCGGGGAGCTGTTTTTT. This gives the protein CASSQDSSGGRRTGELFF.

A single count supports this clone. This chain connects TRBV6-6 to TRBJ1-1; D unclear. Deletions cut 3 bases from V and 0 bases from J, with 2 bases between. This CDR3 is 12 amino acids long. Per the germline V gene, CDR1 is MNHNY and CDR2 is SVGAGI (reference sequence). CDR3 in DNA: TGTGCCAGCAGTTATATGAACACTGAAGCTTTCTTT. It is translated as CASSYMNTEAFF.

The chain couples TRBV27 to TRBJ1-6; 9 positions match TRBD1. The CDR3 has 15 amino acids. The junction had 5 bases not matched to a gene; V was cut back by 6 bases and J by 5 bases. Germline V gene sequence: CDR1 MNHEY, CDR2 SMNVEV (reference sequence). The CDR3 protein is CASSPWDRDNSPLHF. CDR3 coding DNA: TGTGCCAGCAGCCCTTGGGACAGGGATAATTCACCCCTCCACTTT.

The chain employs TRBV19 and TRBJ1-3; D is uncertain. Trimming took 3 bases from V and 0 from J, leaving 18 bases between them. The germline gives CDR1 LNHDA, CDR2 SQIVND (reference sequence). This CDR3 spans 18 amino acids. CDR3 sequence: CASSIKVWKIRSGNTIYF. CDR3 in DNA: TGTGCCAGTAGTATCAAGGTATGGAAAATCCGCTCTGGAAACACCATATATTTT.

This sequence joins TRBV28 and TRBJ1-5; TRBD1 might be the D (5 bases). The CDR3 length is 15 residues. Germline loops: CDR1 MDHEN, CDR2 SYDVKM. V shed 6 bases and J shed 3 bases, with 15 bases lying between them. The CDR3 region is CASRTQGFDNQPQHF. CDR3 sequence (DNA): TGTGCCAGCAGAACTCAGGGTTTTGACAATCAGCCCCAGCATTTT.